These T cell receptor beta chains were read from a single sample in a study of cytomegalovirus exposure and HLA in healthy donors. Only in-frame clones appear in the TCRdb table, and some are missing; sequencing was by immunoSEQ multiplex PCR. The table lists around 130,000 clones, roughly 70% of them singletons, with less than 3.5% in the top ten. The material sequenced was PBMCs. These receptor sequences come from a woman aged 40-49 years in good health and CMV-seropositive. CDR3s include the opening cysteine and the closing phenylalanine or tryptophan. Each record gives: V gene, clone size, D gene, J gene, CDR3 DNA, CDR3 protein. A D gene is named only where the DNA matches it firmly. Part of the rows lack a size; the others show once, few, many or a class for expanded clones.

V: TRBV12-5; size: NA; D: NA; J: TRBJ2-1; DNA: TGTGCTAGTGGTCAGGACTTCGAGCAGTTCTTC; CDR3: CASGQDFEQFF
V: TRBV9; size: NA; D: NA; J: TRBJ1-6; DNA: TGTGCCAGCAGGCCTACGCACGGTCCTAATTCACCCCTCCACTTT; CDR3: CASRPTHGPNSPLHF
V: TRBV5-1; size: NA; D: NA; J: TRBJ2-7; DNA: TGCGCCAGCAGCTTGGTTTTACAGGGCTACGAGCAGTACTTC; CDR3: CASSLVLQGYEQYF
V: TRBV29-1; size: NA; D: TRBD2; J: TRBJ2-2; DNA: TGCAGCGCGGATATAGCGGGGGGGCCCCCCGGGGAGCTGTTTTTT; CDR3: CSADIAGGPPGELFF
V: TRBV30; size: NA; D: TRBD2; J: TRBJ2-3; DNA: TGTGCCTGGAGTGTACTTAGCGGGACTTACACAGATACGCAGTATTTT; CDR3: CAWSVLSGTYTDTQYF
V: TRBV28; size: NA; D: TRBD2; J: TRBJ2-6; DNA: TGTGCCAGCAGGCTAGCGGGATTCTCTGGGGCCAACGTCCTGACTTTC; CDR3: CASRLAGFSGANVLTF
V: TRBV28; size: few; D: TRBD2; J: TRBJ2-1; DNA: TGTGCCAGCAGTGAAAGCGGGACTCGCAATGAGCAGTTCTTC; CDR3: CASSESGTRNEQFF
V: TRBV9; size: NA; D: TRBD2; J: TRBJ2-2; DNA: TGTGCCAGCAGAGCGACTAGCGGACGCACCGGGGAGCTGTTTTTT; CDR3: CASRATSGRTGELFF
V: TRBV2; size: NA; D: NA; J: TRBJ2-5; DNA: TGTGCCAGCATGCCCTACGAGACCCAGTACTTC; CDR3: CASMPYETQYF
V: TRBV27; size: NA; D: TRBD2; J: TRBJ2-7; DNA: TGTGCCAGCAGGACTTCACCGGGGGACTACTACGAGCAGTACTTC; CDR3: CASRTSPGDYYEQYF
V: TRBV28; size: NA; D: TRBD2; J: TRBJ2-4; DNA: TGTGCCAGCAGTCCGAGCGGGACGCGGAACATTCAGTACTTC; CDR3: CASSPSGTRNIQYF
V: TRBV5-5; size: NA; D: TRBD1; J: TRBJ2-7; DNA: TGTGCCAGCAGCACCACAGGACAGGGGAAAACCTACGAGCAGTACTTC; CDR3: CASSTTGQGKTYEQYF
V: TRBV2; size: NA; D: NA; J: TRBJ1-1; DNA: TGTGCCAGCGGGGCAGTTTTAACTTTCTTT; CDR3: CASGAVLTFF
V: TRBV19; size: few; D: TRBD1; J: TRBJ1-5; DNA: TGTGCCAGTAGTTCGGCGGACAGGGATTTTCCGCCCCAGCATTTT; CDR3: CASSSADRDFPPQHF
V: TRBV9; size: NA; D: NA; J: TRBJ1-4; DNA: TGTGCCAGCAGCGTAGGGTGGGGGGGACAAACTAATGAAAAACTGTTTTTT; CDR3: CASSVGWGGQTNEKLFF
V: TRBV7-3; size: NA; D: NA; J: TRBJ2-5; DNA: TGTGCCAGCAGCCCCTCGTCCGGACAAAGGGAGACCCAGTACTTC; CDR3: CASSPSSGQRETQYF
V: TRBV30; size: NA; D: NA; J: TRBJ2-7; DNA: TGTGCCTGGAGTAGCTTAAGCTACGAGCAGTACTTC; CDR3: CAWSSLSYEQYF
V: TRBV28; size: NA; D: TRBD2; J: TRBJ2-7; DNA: TGTGCCAGCAGGGGAGCGGGACTGCCTAGGGGTTACGAGCAGTACTTC; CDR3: CASRGAGLPRGYEQYF
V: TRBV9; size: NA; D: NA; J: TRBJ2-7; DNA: TGTGCCAGCAGCGTAGAACTGGGCCCCTACGAGCAGTACTTC; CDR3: CASSVELGPYEQYF
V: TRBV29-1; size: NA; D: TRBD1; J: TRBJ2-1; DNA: TGCAGCGTTGAAGGGACAGGGCCCCCCAATGAGCAGTTCTTC; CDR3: CSVEGTGPPNEQFF
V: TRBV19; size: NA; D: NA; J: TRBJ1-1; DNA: TGTGCCAGTAGCCTGAAATCCCGCGTGTCTGAAGCTTTCTTT; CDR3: CASSLKSRVSEAFF
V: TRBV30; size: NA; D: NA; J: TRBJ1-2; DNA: TGTGCCTGGAGTCAATTGAGATATGGCTACACCTTC; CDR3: CAWSQLRYGYTF
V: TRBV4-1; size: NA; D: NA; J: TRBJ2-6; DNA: TGCGCCAGCAGCCAAGCGGGGGGCGGGGCCAACGTCCTGACTTTC; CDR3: CASSQAGGGANVLTF
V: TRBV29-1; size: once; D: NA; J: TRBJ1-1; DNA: TGCAGCGTTTACCTGGGGACTACGGGGAGGGGAACTTTCTTT; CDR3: CSVYLGTTGRGTFF
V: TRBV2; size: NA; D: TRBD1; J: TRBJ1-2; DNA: TGTGCCAGCAGACCGGGACAGGGGTTCTACTATGGCTACACCTTC; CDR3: CASRPGQGFYYGYTF
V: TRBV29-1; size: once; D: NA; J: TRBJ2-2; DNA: TGCAGCGTTTTGACAGGAATGAACACCGGGGAGCTGTTTTTT; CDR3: CSVLTGMNTGELFF
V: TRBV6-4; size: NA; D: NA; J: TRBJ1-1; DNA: TGTGCCAGCAGCCCAGGGGAGACCACTGAAGCTTTCTTT; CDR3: CASSPGETTEAFF
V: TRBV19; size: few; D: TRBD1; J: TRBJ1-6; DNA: TGTGCCAGTAGTACCGGACAGGGGGCCGGCTCCTATAATTCACCCCTCCACTTT; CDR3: CASSTGQGAGSYNSPLHF
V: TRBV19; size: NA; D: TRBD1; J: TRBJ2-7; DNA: TGTGCCAGTAGTAGGGGACAGACCTACGAGCAGTACTTC; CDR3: CASSRGQTYEQYF
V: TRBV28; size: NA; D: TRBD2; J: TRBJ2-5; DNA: TGTGCCAGCAGTTTACTAGCGGGAGGGGTTAAGACCCAGTACTTC; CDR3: CASSLLAGGVKTQYF
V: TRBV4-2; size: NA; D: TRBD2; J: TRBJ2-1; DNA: TGTGCCAGCAGCCAAGTCGGGCTAGCGGGGCACAATGAGCAGTTCTTC; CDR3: CASSQVGLAGHNEQFF
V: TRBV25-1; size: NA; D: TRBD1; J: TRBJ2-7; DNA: TGTGCCAGCAGTGATCACGGGACAGGCCACTACGAGCAGTACTTC; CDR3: CASSDHGTGHYEQYF
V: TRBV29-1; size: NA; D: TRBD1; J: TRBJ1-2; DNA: TGCAGCGCTATGACAGGGGGCTTAGTTGACTATGGCTACACCTTC; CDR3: CSAMTGGLVDYGYTF
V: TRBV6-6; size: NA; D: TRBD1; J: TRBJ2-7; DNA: TGTGCCAGCAGAGACGCCGGGACAGGGATCGGCCACGAGCAGTACTTC; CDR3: CASRDAGTGIGHEQYF
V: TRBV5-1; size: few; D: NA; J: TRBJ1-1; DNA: TGCGCCAGCAGCCAGGGCGGTGGCGGCACTGAAGCTTTCTTT; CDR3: CASSQGGGGTEAFF
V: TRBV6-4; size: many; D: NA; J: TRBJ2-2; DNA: TGTGCCAGCACCACCATATCAACATTCACCGGGGAGCTGTTTTTT; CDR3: CASTTISTFTGELFF
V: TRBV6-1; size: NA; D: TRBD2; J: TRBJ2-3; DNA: TGTGCCAGCAGTGAATATCGGAGCGGGGGGGCCGGCACAGATACGCAGTATTTT; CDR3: CASSEYRSGGAGTDTQYF
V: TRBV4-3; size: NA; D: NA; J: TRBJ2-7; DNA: TGCGCCAGCAGCCAAGATACGCAGGTAGACGAGCAGTACTTC; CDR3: CASSQDTQVDEQYF
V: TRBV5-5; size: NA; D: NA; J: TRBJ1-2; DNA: TGTGCCAGCAGCCAGGTTGTCAAGTATGGCTACACCTTC; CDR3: CASSQVVKYGYTF
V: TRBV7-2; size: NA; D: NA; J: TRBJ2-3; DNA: TGTGCCAGCAGCCCCCGGGGAGGCAGTGGGGAATACACAGATACGCAGTATTTT; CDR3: CASSPRGGSGEYTDTQYF
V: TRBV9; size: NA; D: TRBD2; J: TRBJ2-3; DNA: TGTGCCAGCGCCCCTAGCGGATACGATACGCAGTATTTT; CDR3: CASAPSGYDTQYF
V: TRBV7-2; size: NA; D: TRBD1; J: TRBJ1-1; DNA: TGTGCCAGCAGCCAATTACAGGGGTACACTGAAGCTTTCTTT; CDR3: CASSQLQGYTEAFF
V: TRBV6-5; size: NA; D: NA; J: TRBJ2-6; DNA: TGTGCCAGCAGTTTCGTGCAGGCTGGGGCCAACGTCCTGACTTTC; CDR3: CASSFVQAGANVLTF
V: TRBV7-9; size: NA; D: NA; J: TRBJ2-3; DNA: TGTGCCAGCAGCCTGCTAGCCACATGGGGGGAAGATACGCAGTATTTT; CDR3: CASSLLATWGEDTQYF